This paragraph reports one T cell receptor (beta chain). CDR1 SGHNT and CDR2 YYREEE come from the germline V gene (reference sequence). V lost 0 bases to trimming and J lost 1 base, with 7 bases between them. This CDR3 spans 15 amino acids. These data come from a study of blood T cell repertoires in COVID-19. Background on the study: Samples representing acute and convalescent COVID-19 were sourced from the United States, Italy and Spain. In each case, the material was cDNA or gDNA derived from T cells, B-cell-depleted T cells, or PBMCs.

Profiling relied on immunoSEQ multiplex PCR, and the TCRdb table lists in-frame clones only, not all of them. In the table there are 250,000 or so clones, roughly nine tenths of which are singletons. Specimen: peripheral blood. The V and J genes are TRBV5-4 and TRBJ2-2, with D possibly matching TRBD2 (5 bases). The origin of this receptor is a woman between 35 and 50 years old who had recovered from COVID-19. The DNA for the CDR3 is TGTGCCAGCAGCTTGGTTAGCGAGAACACCGGGGAGCTGTTTTTT. Amino acid sequence: CASSLVSENTGELFF.